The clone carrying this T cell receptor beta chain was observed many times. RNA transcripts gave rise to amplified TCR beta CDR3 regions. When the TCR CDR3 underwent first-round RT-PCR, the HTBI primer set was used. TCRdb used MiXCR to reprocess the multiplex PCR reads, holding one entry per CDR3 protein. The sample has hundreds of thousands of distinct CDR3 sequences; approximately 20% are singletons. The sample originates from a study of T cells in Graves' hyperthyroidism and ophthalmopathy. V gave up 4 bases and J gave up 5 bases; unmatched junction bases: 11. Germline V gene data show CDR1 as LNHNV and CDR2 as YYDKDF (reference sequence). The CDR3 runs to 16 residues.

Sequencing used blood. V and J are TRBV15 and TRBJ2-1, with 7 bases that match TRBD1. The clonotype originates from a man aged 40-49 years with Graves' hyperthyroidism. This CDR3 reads CATSMRAQGNNNEQFF. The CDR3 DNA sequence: TGTGCCACCAGCATGAGGGCACAGGGGAACAACAATGAGCAGTTCTTC.